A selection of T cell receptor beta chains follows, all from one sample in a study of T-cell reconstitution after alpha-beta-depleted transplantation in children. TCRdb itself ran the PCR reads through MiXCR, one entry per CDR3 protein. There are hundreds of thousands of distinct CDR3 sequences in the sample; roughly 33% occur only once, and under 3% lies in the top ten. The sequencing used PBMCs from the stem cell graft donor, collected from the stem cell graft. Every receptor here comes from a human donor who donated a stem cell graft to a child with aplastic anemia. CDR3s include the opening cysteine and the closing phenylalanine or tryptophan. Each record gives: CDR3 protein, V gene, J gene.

CDR3: CAVKTTGTGHWNEQFF
V: TRBV6-1
J: TRBJ2-1

CDR3: CASTTRIRTGSYEQYF
V: TRBV27
J: TRBJ2-7

CDR3: CSARDPLVVAGETQYF
V: TRBV20-1
J: TRBJ2-5

CDR3: CSARRIGLSPNTEAFF
V: TRBV20-1
J: TRBJ1-1

CDR3: CASSERWDSAEKLFF
V: TRBV2
J: TRBJ1-4

CDR3: CASSLTRGTGELFF
V: TRBV7-3
J: TRBJ2-2

CDR3: CASRRTGGPYEQYF
V: TRBV28
J: TRBJ2-7

CDR3: CATRSGAGGANVLTF
V: TRBV15
J: TRBJ2-6

CDR3: CANKVCPGWAKNIQYF
V: TRBV10-1
J: TRBJ2-4

CDR3: CASSMTASNQPQHF
V: TRBV12-3/TRBV12-4
J: TRBJ1-5

CDR3: CAISEWGIGPNTGELFF
V: TRBV10-3
J: TRBJ2-2

CDR3: CASNRLGRALVDTQYF
V: TRBV12-3/TRBV12-4
J: TRBJ2-3

CDR3: CASSFTANSNQPQHF
V: TRBV28
J: TRBJ1-5

CDR3: CASSPAVMNTEAFF
V: TRBV5-1
J: TRBJ1-1

CDR3: CASSPHGSNQPQHF
V: TRBV18
J: TRBJ1-5

CDR3: CASSMGLFGGEQFF
V: TRBV7-2
J: TRBJ2-1

CDR3: CASVALGELFF
V: TRBV19
J: TRBJ2-2

CDR3: CSAPPAGGPETQYF
V: TRBV20-1
J: TRBJ2-5

CDR3: CASSSLAGGQFF
V: TRBV12-3/TRBV12-4
J: TRBJ2-1

CDR3: CASSAPTGRVRGYTF
V: TRBV6-1
J: TRBJ1-2